This TCR beta chain was captured in a study of OX40 agonist ivuxolimab in advanced cancers. Whole-study context: Eligibility admitted prior anti-PD-1, anti-PD-L1 or anti-CTLA-4 therapy; approximately 40% had some. Three partial responders included one hepatocellular carcinoma patient and two cutaneous melanoma patients.

V lost 0 bases, J lost 4 bases, and 1 base stayed unmatched. Per germline, CDR1 SGHTA and CDR2 FQGNSA. CDR3 length: 14 residues. This clone was recorded only once. Its antigen is undetermined. Sequenced by immunoSEQ multiplex PCR; TCRdb stores in-frame clones only, minus some. The sample has tens of thousands of clones; about nine tenths are singletons. Study conclusions and caveats: At doses 0.1 to 3.0 mg/kg, CD4+ and CD8+ clones expanded. People who partly responded at 0.1-3.0 mg/kg had some of the least clonal expansion seen.

The sample was CD4+ or CD8+ T cells sorted from blood, taken in a trial of the OX40 agonist ivuxolimab. The chain employs TRBV7-2 and TRBJ2-3, with TRBD2 matching over 7 bases. This receptor was identified in an adult with an advanced solid tumor such as melanoma, head and neck, liver or kidney cancer. This CDR3 is CASSLAAGPDTQYF. CDR3 bases: TGTGCCAGCAGCTTAGCAGCGGGGCCAGATACGCAGTATTTT.